This is a list of T cell receptor beta chains from one sample in a study of shared clonotypes between healthy human individuals. This table comes from immunoSEQ multiplex PCR, and its TCRdb copy is limited to in-frame clones, with some not included. The table shows 1.6 million or so clones, with 96% occurring only once. Sequencing was carried out using naive CD4+ T cells sorted from blood. The receptor source for this set is a man aged 30 to 39 in good health. Each CDR3 is given with its conserved first and last residue. A D gene is named only where the DNA matches it firmly. Size is omitted from some rows. Given values are once, few, many or a class for expanded clones.

D gene	clone size	J gene	V gene	CDR3 DNA	CDR3 protein
NA	NA	TRBJ1-4	TRBV5-4	TGTGCCAGCAGCCTAAGCGGGGGAAAACTGTTTTTT	CASSLSGGKLFF
TRBD1	NA	TRBJ2-5	TRBV28	TGTGCCAGCAGCAGACCCCTACAGGGGCTGGAGACCCAGTACTTC	CASSRPLQGLETQYF
NA	NA	TRBJ2-4	TRBV6-1	TGTGCCAGCAGGGCCGGGGTAGGAAACATTCAGTACTTC	CASRAGVGNIQYF
NA	NA	TRBJ2-2	TRBV7-8	TGTGCCAGCATCCCTGACGCCACCGGGGAGCTGTTTTTT	CASIPDATGELFF
TRBD1	NA	TRBJ2-7	TRBV28	TGTGCCAGCAGTTTATCCGGGACAGGGATTTACGAGCAGTACTTC	CASSLSGTGIYEQYF
NA	NA	TRBJ1-3	TRBV16	TGTGCCAGCAGCGAAACGGACGGCTCTGGAAACACCATATATTTT	CASSETDGSGNTIYF
NA	NA	TRBJ2-7	TRBV27	TGTGCCAGCCCGCCCGGCAGGCCCGCCTACGAGCAGTACTTC	CASPPGRPAYEQYF
NA	NA	TRBJ2-3	TRBV18	TGTGCCAGCTCACCGGGTCTGAACACAGATACGCAGTATTTT	CASSPGLNTDTQYF
NA	NA	TRBJ2-4	TRBV7-9	TGTGCCAGCAGCTTTGCCAGCGCCAAAAACATTCAGTACTTC	CASSFASAKNIQYF
NA	NA	TRBJ1-3	TRBV5-1	TGCGCCAGCAGCTCGAGGACGGCCGGGGGAAACACCATATATTTT	CASSSRTAGGNTIYF
TRBD2	NA	TRBJ2-2	TRBV29-1	TGCAGCGTTGTAATCCCGAGACTAGCGGGGGCCGGGGAGCTGTTTTTT	CSVVIPRLAGAGELFF
TRBD2	NA	TRBJ2-2	TRBV10-3	TGTGCCATCAGAACCGGGACTAGCGGGACGAACACCGGGGAGCTGTTTTTT	CAIRTGTSGTNTGELFF
TRBD2	NA	TRBJ2-5	TRBV2	TGTGCCAGCAGTGAATCTAGCGGGAGTGTAGAGACCCAGTACTTC	CASSESSGSVETQYF
NA	few	TRBJ2-2	TRBV9	TGTGCCAGCAGGGCCCCCGCCGGGGAGCTGTTTTTT	CASRAPAGELFF
TRBD2	NA	TRBJ2-1	TRBV11-2	TGTGCCAGCAGCTTAGTTAGGGGACTAGCGGACAATGAGCAGTTCTTC	CASSLVRGLADNEQFF
NA	NA	TRBJ2-1	TRBV21-1	TGTGCCAGCAGCGACCGGGACAGGGGGCTACCTGAGCAGTTCTTC	CASSDRDRGLPEQFF
NA	NA	TRBJ2-7	TRBV14	TGTGCCAGCAGCCCCTTCCTAACGGGCATAGGGGGTGAGCAGTACTTC	CASSPFLTGIGGEQYF
NA	NA	TRBJ1-3	TRBV18	TGTGCCAGCTCACCACCTTCGACCAGAAGGGGAAACACCATATATTTT	CASSPPSTRRGNTIYF
NA	once	TRBJ2-7	TRBV19	TGTGCCAGTAGTATTTCGCTAGCGCTGCCCTACGAGCAGTACTTC	CASSISLALPYEQYF
NA	once	TRBJ2-1	TRBV4-2	TGTGCCAGCAGCCGACGGTATTTGCATGAGCAGTTCTTC	CASSRRYLHEQFF
NA	NA	TRBJ2-5	TRBV6-1	TGTGCCAGCAGTGATTTGATGGACGTCTTAAAGACCCAGTACTTC	CASSDLMDVLKTQYF
NA	NA	TRBJ2-3	TRBV18	TGTGCCAGCTCACTACTCTATGGGGGACCACCTTCTACAGATACGCAGTATTTT	CASSLLYGGPPSTDTQYF
NA	NA	TRBJ2-1	TRBV7-9	TGTGCCAGCAGCTTAGCGTCCTGGCGGTACAATGAGCAGTTCTTC	CASSLASWRYNEQFF
TRBD1	NA	TRBJ2-6	TRBV2	TGTGCCAGCAGTCTTGACAGGGCTGGGGCCAACGTCCTGACTTTC	CASSLDRAGANVLTF
TRBD2	NA	TRBJ2-1	TRBV18	TGTGCCAGCTCACCAAATATCGCTAGCGGACCCAATGAGCAGTTCTTC	CASSPNIASGPNEQFF
NA	NA	TRBJ1-1	TRBV2	TGTGCCAGCACTGAAGGGCTGAACACTGAAGCTTTCTTT	CASTEGLNTEAFF
TRBD2	NA	TRBJ2-7	TRBV5-1	TGCGCCAGCAGCATATGGCGGGAGACGACCTACGAGCAGTACTTC	CASSIWRETTYEQYF